The source of this T cell receptor (beta chain) is a study of tumor and adjacent non-tumor tissue in lung cancer. Study background: There were 11 to 13 adenocarcinoma, a couple of squamous cell carcinoma and 1 small cell lung cancer cases. Aged about 31 to 80 years, patients included approximately 11 men and a few women with stage I to III disease. Findings and limits, study-wide: Tumor TCR diversity, when higher, was linked to shorter survival. Compared with tumor, normal lung showed significantly lower TCR diversity.

CDR3 length: 13 residues. Germline V gene lookup returns CDR1 SGHNT and CDR2 YENEEA. The V and J ends lost 10 bases and 4 bases respectively, with 16 bases between them. About this clonotype: Its antigen is not identified.

Three rounds of nested PCR, following a modified ARM-PCR protocol, produced the TCRbeta library. TCRdb passed the multiplex PCR reads through MiXCR, listing each CDR3 protein once. In the table there are roughly 75,000 distinct CDR3 sequences, over 75% of which are singletons. This sample's RNA came from whole unsorted tissue. The clonotype was recovered from a woman aged 45 to 65 with non-small cell lung cancer. Source material: lung tumor tissue. V and J are TRBV11-3 and TRBJ2-5; D unresolved. The CDR3 nucleotides read TGTGCCAATAGCTTTGGTGTGGGAGAGACCCAGTACTTC. This codes for CANSFGVGETQYF.